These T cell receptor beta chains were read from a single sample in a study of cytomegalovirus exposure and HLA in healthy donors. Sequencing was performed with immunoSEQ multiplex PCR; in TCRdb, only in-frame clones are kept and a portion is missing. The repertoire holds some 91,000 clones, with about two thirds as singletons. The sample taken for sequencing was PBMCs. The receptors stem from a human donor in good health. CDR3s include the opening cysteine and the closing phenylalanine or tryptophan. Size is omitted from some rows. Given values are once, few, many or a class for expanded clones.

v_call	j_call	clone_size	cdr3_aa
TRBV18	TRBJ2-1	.	CASSPMGTGSYNEQFF
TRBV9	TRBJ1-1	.	CASSSRLNTEAFF
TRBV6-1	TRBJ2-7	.	CASREGEGSYEQYF
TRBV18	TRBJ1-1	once	CASSAQDRNTEAFF
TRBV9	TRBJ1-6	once	CASSVRTDNSPLHF
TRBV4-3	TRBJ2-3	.	CASSQGLAGRFTDTQYF
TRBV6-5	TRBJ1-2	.	CASSGGTGAPYGYTF
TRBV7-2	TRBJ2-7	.	CASSLGLPPYEQYF
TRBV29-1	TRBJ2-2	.	CSVKGGTLNTGELFF
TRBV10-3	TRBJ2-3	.	CAISPGDEGDTQYF
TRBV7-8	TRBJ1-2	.	CASSGRTGGEGYTF
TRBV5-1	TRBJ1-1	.	CASSLAQGTEAFF
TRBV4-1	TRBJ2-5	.	CASSRTGHLQETQYF
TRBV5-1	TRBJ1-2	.	CASRRDRANYGYTF
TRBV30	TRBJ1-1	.	CAWSVDGGTEAFF
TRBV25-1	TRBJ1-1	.	CASSAHEVDTEAFF
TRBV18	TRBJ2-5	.	CASSPQPGQEETQYF
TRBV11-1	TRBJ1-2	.	CASSLDGAAGGDYGYTF
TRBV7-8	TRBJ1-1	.	CASSLAYRETEAFF
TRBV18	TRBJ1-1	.	CASSHIGQGLNTEAFF
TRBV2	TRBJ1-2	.	CASSVTVTNYGYTF
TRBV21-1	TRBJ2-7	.	CASTETGTGEQYF
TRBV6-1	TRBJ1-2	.	CASSFDRDRGSYTF
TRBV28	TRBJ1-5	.	CASSLLSGGRSNQPQHF
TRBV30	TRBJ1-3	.	CAWTQGASGNTIYF
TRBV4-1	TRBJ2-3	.	CASSQGQSRAGGSASTDTQYF
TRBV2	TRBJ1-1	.	CASSGTGGRTEAFF
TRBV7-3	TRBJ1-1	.	CASSPGGHGTEAFF
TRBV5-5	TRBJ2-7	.	CASSLGSGGLSYEQYF